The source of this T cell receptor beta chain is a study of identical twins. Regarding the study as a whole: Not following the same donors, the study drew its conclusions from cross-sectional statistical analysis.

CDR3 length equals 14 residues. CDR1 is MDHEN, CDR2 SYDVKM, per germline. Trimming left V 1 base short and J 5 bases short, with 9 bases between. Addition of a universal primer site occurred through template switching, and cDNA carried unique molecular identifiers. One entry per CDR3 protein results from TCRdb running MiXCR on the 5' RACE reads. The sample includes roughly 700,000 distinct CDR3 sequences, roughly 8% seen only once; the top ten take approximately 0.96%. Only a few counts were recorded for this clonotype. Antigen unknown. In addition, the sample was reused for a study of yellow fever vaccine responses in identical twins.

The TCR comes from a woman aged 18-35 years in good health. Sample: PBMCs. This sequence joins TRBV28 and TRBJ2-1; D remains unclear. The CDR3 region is CASSLFPDNNEQFF. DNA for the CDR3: TGTGCCAGCAGTTTATTCCCCGACAACAATGAGCAGTTCTTC. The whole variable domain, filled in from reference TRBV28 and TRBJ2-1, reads DVKVTQSSRYLVKRTGEKVFLECVQDMDHENMFWYRQDPGLGLRLIYFSYDVKMKEKGDIPEGYSVSREKKERFSLILESASTNQTSMYLCASSLFPDNNEQFFGPGTRLTVL.